Sequencing of this T cell receptor beta chain was carried out in a study of T cell responses to AZD1222 COVID-19 vaccine. As for the study in general: Recipients boosted at about 4 weeks or about 12 weeks are pooled. Study observations and caveats: Nearly half of spike-specific TCRs reportedly target unmutated variant regions. Only a handful of AZD1222 recipients were seropositive at baseline.

Sequencing used immunoSEQ multiplex PCR; TCRdb keeps in-frame clones, though not all of them. In the table there are some 90,000 clones, 70% to 90% of which are singletons. Germline V CDR1 and CDR2: GTSNPN, SVGIG (reference sequence). Trimming shortened V by 0 bases and J by 7 bases, and 18 bases separated the two germline ends. The CDR3 consists of 15 residues. As concerns this clone: Its antigen is not known.

The sequencing here drew on peripheral blood, taken on day 0 of AZD1222 vaccination. The origin of this receptor is an adult in good health. The rearrangement links TRBV30 to TRBJ1-2; no clear D gene. The CDR3 loop is CAWSVGGSSIGGYTF. CDR3 bases: TGTGCCTGGAGTGTAGGCGGGAGCAGTATCGGTGGCTACACCTTC.